One and the same sample provided the 6 T cell receptor beta chains below, sequenced in a study of T cell responses to AZD1222 COVID-19 vaccine. Produced via immunoSEQ multiplex PCR; TCRdb's table is partial and in-frame only. The sample has fewer than 90,000 clones; 85% to 90% are singletons. Sequenced material: peripheral blood, taken 28 days after the second AZD1222 dose. Source of these receptors: an adult who received the AZD1222 COVID-19 vaccine.

Only one count was recorded for this clone. The chain has TRBV9 and TRBJ2-3; 8 bases are shared with TRBD2. V trimming: 7 bases; J trimming: 5 bases; junction bases outside the gene matches: 9. The germline CDR1 and CDR2 sequences are SGDLS and YYNGEE. The CDR3 covers 14 residues. This CDR3 is CASAPGGQGDTQYF. As DNA, the CDR3 is TGTGCCAGCGCTCCGGGGGGGCAGGGAGATACGCAGTATTTT.

The chain has TRBV9 and TRBJ1-2, with 8 bases that match TRBD1. The CDR3 contains 16 residues. Germline values: CDR1 SGDLS, CDR2 YYNGEE. V dropped 5 bases and J dropped 0; count of bases not matched to a gene: 9. Here the CDR3 DNA reads TGTGCCAGCAGTCTCTCAACGGGACAGGCTAACTATGGCTACACCTTC. Its protein is CASSLSTGQANYGYTF.

The V gene is TRBV5-1, the J gene TRBJ2-7; 9 bases map to TRBD2. CDR1 and CDR2 (germline): SGHRS, YFSETQ. The CDR3 runs 13 residues. V lost 5 bases to trimming and J lost 6 bases; unmatched junction nucleotides: 6. The CDR3 nucleotides are TGCGCCAGCAGGTTAGCGGGAGTTGCCGAGCAGTACTTC. Protein: CASRLAGVAEQYF.

This chain joins TRBV7-9 and TRBJ2-2; 12 bases agree with TRBD1. V dropped 5 bases and J dropped 5; count of bases not matched to a gene: 3. CDR1 SEHNR and CDR2 FQNEAQ come from the germline V gene (reference sequence). The CDR3 runs to 15 residues. The CDR3 protein is CASSPGQGATGELFF. The CDR3 nucleotides are TGTGCCAGCAGCCCGGGACAGGGGGCGACCGGGGAGCTGTTTTTT.

The chain combines TRBV10-3 with TRBJ2-1; 11 bases are a match to TRBD2. Germline V lookup: CDR1 ENHRY, CDR2 SYGVKD. The CDR3 totals 16 residues. The J segment lost 6 bases and the V segment lost 4 bases, leaving 8 bases of the junction unmatched. DNA of the CDR3: TGTGCCATCAGTGGGGTAGCGGGAGGGCCGGTCAATGAGCAGTTCTTC. Its protein is CAISGVAGGPVNEQFF.

The V and J genes are TRBV7-9 and TRBJ2-7; D perhaps matches TRBD1 (6 bases). Per germline, CDR1 SEHNR and CDR2 FQNEAQ (reference sequence). Trimming stripped 4 bases from V and 1 base from J, with 17 bases between. The CDR3 has 16 residues. For the CDR3, the DNA is TGTGCCAGCAGCTCATACCGGGACACCCCTTCCTACGAGCAGTACTTC. This codes for CASSSYRDTPSYEQYF.